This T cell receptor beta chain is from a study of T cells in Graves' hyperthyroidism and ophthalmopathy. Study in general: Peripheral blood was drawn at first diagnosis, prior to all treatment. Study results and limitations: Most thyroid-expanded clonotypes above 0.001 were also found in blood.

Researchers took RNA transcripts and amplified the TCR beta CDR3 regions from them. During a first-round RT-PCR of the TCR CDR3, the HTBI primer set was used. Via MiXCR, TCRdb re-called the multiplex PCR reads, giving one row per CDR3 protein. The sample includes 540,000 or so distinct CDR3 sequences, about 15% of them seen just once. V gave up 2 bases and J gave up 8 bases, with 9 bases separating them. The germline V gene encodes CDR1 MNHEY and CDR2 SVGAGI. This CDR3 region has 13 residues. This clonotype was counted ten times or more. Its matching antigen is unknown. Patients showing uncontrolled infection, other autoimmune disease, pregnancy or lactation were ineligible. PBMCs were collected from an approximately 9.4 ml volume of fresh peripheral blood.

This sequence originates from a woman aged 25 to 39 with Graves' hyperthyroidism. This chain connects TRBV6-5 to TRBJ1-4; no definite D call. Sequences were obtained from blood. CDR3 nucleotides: TGTGCCAGCAGTTACAAGGGAGGAGAAAAACTGTTTTTT. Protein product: CASSYKGGEKLFF.